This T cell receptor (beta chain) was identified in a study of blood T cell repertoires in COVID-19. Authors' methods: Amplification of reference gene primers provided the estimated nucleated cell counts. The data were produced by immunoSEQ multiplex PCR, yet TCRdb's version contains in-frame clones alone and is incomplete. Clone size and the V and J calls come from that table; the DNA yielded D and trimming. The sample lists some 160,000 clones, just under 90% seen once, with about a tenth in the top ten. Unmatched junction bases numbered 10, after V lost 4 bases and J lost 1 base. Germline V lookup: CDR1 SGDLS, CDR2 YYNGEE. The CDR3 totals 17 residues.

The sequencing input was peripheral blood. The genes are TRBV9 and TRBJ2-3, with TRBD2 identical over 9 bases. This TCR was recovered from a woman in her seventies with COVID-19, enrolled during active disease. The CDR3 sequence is CASSPNAGGPRTDTQYF. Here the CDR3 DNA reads TGTGCCAGCAGCCCTAACGCGGGGGGGCCGCGCACAGATACGCAGTATTTT. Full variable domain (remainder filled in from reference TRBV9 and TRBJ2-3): DSGVTQTPKHLITATGQRVTLRCSPRSGDLSVYWYQQSLDQGLQFLIQYYNGEERAKGNILERFSAQQFPDLHSELNLSSLELGDSALYFCASSPNAGGPRTDTQYFGPGTRLTVL.